The clone carrying this T cell receptor beta chain has just a few counts. What it binds is unknown. This CDR3 contains 12 residues. The germline CDR1 and CDR2 sequences are MDHEN and SYDVKM. The data are from a study of post-analysis software for immune sequencing data. Study-wide points: Among roughly five TRBV segments more frequent in patients than controls were TRBV5-6, TRBV5-1 and TRBV20-1.

Unique molecular identifiers had been added to the TCR beta cDNA libraries. Out of about 0.9 to 11 million T cells, roughly 0.5 million cDNA molecules were generated. MiXCR, run by TCRdb on the PCR reads, gives a single entry per CDR3 protein. Here the sample spans hundreds of thousands of distinct CDR3 sequences, about 40% being singletons. The sequenced sample was blood. The chain joins TRBV28 to TRBJ2-7, with no clear D. The end of the DNA fits TRBJ2-5 better, so the J call may be wrong. The TCR sequence derives from a girl aged 2-9 years with multiple sclerosis. The CDR3 reads CASSFFGETQYF. For the CDR3, the DNA is TGTGCCAGCAGTTTCTTCGGTGAGACCCAGTACTTC.